These T cell receptor beta chains were read from a single sample in a study of OX40 agonist ivuxolimab in advanced cancers. Some clones are missing from TCRdb's copy, which holds only in-frame ones; the method was immunoSEQ multiplex PCR. The sample shows about 79,000 clones, under 85% of them seen only once. Sample: CD4+ or CD8+ T cells sorted from blood, taken in a trial of the OX40 agonist ivuxolimab. These receptors came from an adult with an advanced solid tumor such as melanoma, head and neck, liver or kidney cancer. CDR3s include the opening cysteine and the closing phenylalanine or tryptophan. D genes are given only for firm matches. Not all rows give a size; the values are once, few, many and, for expanded clones, a class.

d_call | j_call | cdr3_length | v_call | clone_size | cdr3_aa | cdr3_nt
- | TRBJ2-7 | 16 | TRBV7-9 | - | CASSSWLAPSSYEQYF | TGTGCCAGCAGCTCTTGGCTAGCGCCTAGCTCCTACGAGCAGTACTTC
TRBD2 | TRBJ2-1 | 16 | TRBV7-2 | few | CASSLWTGGGGNEQFF | TGTGCCAGCAGCTTATGGACGGGAGGCGGTGGGAATGAGCAGTTCTTC
TRBD1 | TRBJ2-7 | 14 | TRBV23-1 | - | CASSQKGQKDEQYF | TGCGCCAGCAGTCAAAAGGGACAGAAGGACGAGCAGTACTTC
- | TRBJ2-7 | 15 | TRBV4-3 | - | CASSQDQGRVYEQYF | TGCGCCAGCAGCCAAGACCAGGGTAGGGTCTACGAGCAGTACTTC
TRBD1 | TRBJ2-1 | 15 | TRBV5-1 | few | CASSLVGTGGNEQFF | TGCGCCAGCAGCTTGGTAGGGACAGGGGGCAATGAGCAGTTCTTC
- | TRBJ2-7 | 15 | TRBV27 | - | CASSYGTDGEGEQYF | TGTGCCAGCAGCTATGGGACTGACGGAGAGGGGGAGCAGTACTTC
TRBD1 | TRBJ2-7 | 14 | TRBV4-1 | - | CASSPGTGHPEQYF | TGCGCCAGCAGCCCCGGGACAGGCCACCCGGAGCAGTACTTC
- | TRBJ2-7 | 15 | TRBV10-2 | many | CASRERELSSYEQYF | TGCGCCTCCAGGGAAAGGGAACTATCGTCCTACGAGCAGTACTTC
- | TRBJ2-4 | 14 | TRBV7-2 | - | CASSQGQSKNIQYF | TGTGCCAGCAGCCAAGGACAGAGCAAAAACATTCAGTACTTC
- | TRBJ2-7 | 16 | TRBV19 | - | CASSIGRDPSSYEQYF | TGTGCCAGTAGTATTGGTAGGGACCCAAGCTCCTACGAGCAGTACTTC
- | TRBJ2-2 | 16 | TRBV11-3 | once | CASSREEGEFTGELFF | TGTGCCAGCAGCCGCGAGGAGGGGGAATTCACCGGGGAGCTGTTTTTT